What follows are 17 T cell receptor beta chains derived from one specimen sequenced in a study of molecular identifiers for immune sequencing clone quantification. Each CDR3 protein gets one entry after TCRdb re-called the PCR reads with MiXCR. The sample yields about 630,000 distinct CDR3 sequences, roughly 27% seen once. Source material: naive CD8+ T cells from blood, with Jurkat cell RNA spiked in. As to subset: FACS-sorted CD8+CD4-CCR7+CD45RA+ naive T cells. These receptors were taken from a human donor in good health. Some libraries in this study had Jurkat cell RNA spiked in.

This clonotype showed up many times. The chain has TRBV4-2 and TRBJ2-7; TRBD2 is a possible D gene (5 bases). There are 15 residues in the CDR3. Looked up from germline, CDR1 is LGHNA and CDR2 is YNFKEQ. The V end was cut by 0 bases, the J end by 3 bases, with 12 bases between. This CDR3 is CASSQEGVGGYEQYF. As DNA, the CDR3 is TGTGCCAGCAGCCAAGAGGGCGTCGGAGGCTACGAGCAGTACTTC.

The chain has TRBV6-2 or TRBV6-3 and TRBJ2-7; 8 bases are shared with TRBD1. The CDR3 covers 19 residues. The junction had 17 bases not matched to a gene; V was cut back by 1 base and J by 3 bases. Germline V CDR1 and CDR2: MNHEY, SVGEGT. The CDR3 reads CASSYYRTLDRGDIYEQYF. CDR3 nucleotide sequence: TGTGCCAGCAGTTACTACCGCACGCTTGACAGGGGCGACATCTACGAGCAGTACTTC.

For this clonotype: Relative to the germline gene, one junction end is altered; a read error may explain this. This chain connects TRBV6-2 or TRBV6-3 to TRBJ2-5; 10 nucleotides match TRBD2. Germline V gene sequence: CDR1 MNHEY, CDR2 SVGEGT. The CDR3 spans 19 residues. The CDR3 DNA reads as TGTGCCAGCAATCTTGAGTCTAGCGGGAGAATAGGAGGAGTAGAGACCCAGGACTTC. Residues: CASNLESSGRIGGVETQDF.

This clonotype was recorded at least ten times. This chain links TRBV5-6 with TRBJ2-1, with 8 positions matching TRBD1. The germline gives CDR1 SGHDT, CDR2 YYEEEE. The CDR3 covers 15 residues. V dropped 3 bases and J dropped 2; count of bases not matched to a gene: 4. The CDR3 DNA follows: TGTGCCAGCAGCTCCCGGGACAGGCCCTACAATGAGCAGTTCTTC. Encoded protein: CASSSRDRPYNEQFF.

This clonotype was counted a few times. V usage is TRBV12-3 or TRBV12-4 and J usage is TRBJ1-1; 9 nucleotides align to TRBD1. V shed 6 bases, J shed 5 bases, and the junction held 10 bases outside the gene matches. This CDR3 has 15 amino acids. This CDR3 reads CASSRSGTGLTEAFF. The CDR3 nucleotides read TGTGCCAGCAGCCGTTCTGGGACAGGGCTAACTGAAGCTTTCTTT.

In this sample, this clonotype turned up many times. The chain uses TRBV4-1 and TRBJ2-7; 7 bases fit TRBD1. Trimming cost V 2 bases and J 4 bases; bases outside gene matches: 5. The CDR3 loop spans 14 amino acids. Germline V gives CDR1 MGHRA, CDR2 YSYEKL. The CDR3, as DNA: TGCGCCAGCAGCCAAAACCGACAGGGTTACGAGCAGTACTTC. Its translation is CASSQNRQGYEQYF.

This clonotype came up many times. This sequence joins TRBV6-5 and TRBJ2-7; D unresolved. CDR3 size: 13 residues. Germline CDR1 and CDR2: MNHEY and SVGAGI. The ends were cut back, 2 bases at V and 1 base at J, with 6 bases in the middle. CDR3 protein: CASSYGISYEQYF. The DNA of the CDR3 is TGTGCCAGCAGTTACGGAATTTCCTACGAGCAGTACTTC.

The chain uses TRBV9 and TRBJ2-6, with 8 bases lining up with TRBD2. This CDR3 is built from 17 residues. Germline CDR1 SGDLS, CDR2 YYNGEE. V lost 2 bases and J lost 3; bases outside the gene matches: 7. In DNA, the CDR3 is TGTGCCAGCAGCGTTGGGACGGGGGGGCTTGGGGCCAACGTCCTGACTTTC. It yields the protein CASSVGTGGLGANVLTF.

The chain has TRBV11-3 and TRBJ1-1, with 7 nucleotides matching TRBD1. This CDR3 is 16 amino acids long. The germline V gene encodes CDR1 SGHNT and CDR2 YENEEA. Trimming took 8 bases from V and 1 from J; bases not matched to a gene: 13. Here the CDR3 DNA reads TGTGCCAGCCCCCAACCTCCAGACAGGGCGAACACTGAAGCTTTCTTT. It encodes CASPQPPDRANTEAFF.

About this clonotype itself: This CDR3 is missing its conserved last phenylalanine or tryptophan, likely due to a read error. In DNA, the CDR3 is TGTGCCAGCAGCTTCACGCAGGGGGCTGGGGCCAACGTCCTGACTGTC. Translating gives CASSFTQGAGANVLTV. The V call is TRBV7-9, the J call TRBJ2-6; 7 nucleotides agree with TRBD1. V dropped 3 bases and J dropped 2; count of bases not matched to a gene: 4. Germline-derived CDR1 and CDR2 are SEHNR and FQNEAQ (reference sequence). This CDR3 is built from 16 residues.

To note about this clonotype: With a much larger clone just one base away, this may be a read error. The chain links TRBV27 to TRBJ1-5, with D hard to call. CDR3 size: 13 residues. The germline V gene has CDR1 MNHEY and CDR2 SMNVEV (reference sequence). V was trimmed by 8 bases and J by 7 bases, leaving 15 bases between them. In DNA, the CDR3 is TGTGCCAGCGGCCAACGCTTTGGACAGCCCCAGCATTTT. This codes for CASGQRFGQPQHF.

In regard to this clonotype: The junction differs from germline at one of its ends, possibly a read error. This sequence joins TRBV27 and TRBJ2-7, with a tentative D call TRBD1 (5 bases). The V gene's germline CDR1 is MNHEY and CDR2 SMNVEV (reference sequence). The CDR3 has 14 amino acids. CDR3 sequence: CASSWQGGPFEQHF. The DNA for the CDR3 is TGTGCCAGCAGTTGGCAGGGTGGCCCGTTCGAGCAGCACTTC.

This clonotype was picked up many times. V gene TRBV12-3 or TRBV12-4 combines with J gene TRBJ2-7; 9 bases are a match to TRBD2. The J segment lost 3 bases and the V segment lost 1 base, leaving 4 bases of the junction unmatched. The CDR3 is 15 amino acids. Here the CDR3 DNA reads TGTGCCAGCAGTTTAGTTCTAGCGGGAAGCTACGAGCAGTACTTC. Its protein is CASSLVLAGSYEQYF.

On this clonotype: With a much larger clone just one base away, this may be a read error. This chain links TRBV4-3 with TRBJ2-7; D gene unclear. Germline loops: CDR1 LGHNA, CDR2 YSLEER. Trimming stripped 1 base from V and 3 bases from J, with 10 bases between. The CDR3 runs to 14 residues. The CDR3 nucleotides read TGCGCCAGCAGCCAAGTGCTGGGATTCTACGAGCAGTACTTC. Protein sequence: CASSQVLGFYEQYF.

The chain couples TRBV30 to TRBJ2-5; tentatively, D is TRBD2 (7 bases). Germline assignment: CDR1 GTSNPN and CDR2 SVGIG (reference sequence). The CDR3 has 14 amino acids. Trimming removed 4 bases from V and 4 bases from J, with 16 bases in between. The chain's CDR3 is CAWTLEGGGETQYF. In DNA form, the CDR3 reads TGTGCCTGGACCTTAGAGGGGGGGGGAGAGACCCAGTACTTC.

There are many counts of this clonotype. This chain uses TRBV6-2 or TRBV6-3 with TRBJ1-5; D not resolved. Germline V gene data show CDR1 as MNHEY and CDR2 as SVGEGT. The V and J ends lost 4 bases and 5 bases respectively, with 12 bases between them. This CDR3 has 14 amino acids. CDR3 DNA sequence: TGTGCCAGCAGTTTCGAAGAAATCGATCAGCCCCAGCATTTT. Its translation: CASSFEEIDQPQHF.

Points on this clonotype: With a much larger clone just one base away, this may be a read error. The CDR3 does not close with the conserved phenylalanine or tryptophan, likely indicating a read error. CDR3 protein: CASSSQADFQLSTDTQYY. The CDR3, as DNA: TGTGCCAGCAGCTCCCAAGCGGACTTTCAGCTTAGCACAGATACGCAGTATTAT. The V gene is TRBV3-1, the J gene TRBJ2-3, with D tentatively TRBD2 (5 bases). The germline V and J ends were trimmed by 5 bases and 0 bases, with 21 bases remaining between them. CDR1 LGHDT and CDR2 YNNKEL come from the germline V gene (reference sequence). The CDR3 is 18 amino acids.